A single sample gave rise to the 32 T cell receptor beta chains below, sequenced in a study of blood T cells in healthy people across ages. Primed by a sample-barcoded 5' primer and a J-beta primer mix, a second PCR proceeded for about 7 to 12 cycles. TCRdb redid the calling of the 5' RACE reads with MiXCR, one entry per CDR3 protein. Of about 680,000 distinct CDR3 sequences detected, 45% to 50% appear once; the ten largest clones hold under 35%. Sequencing was carried out using blood. The origin of the receptors is an older woman in good health.

The CDR3 DNA is TGCGCCAGCAGCTTGAATGCAGGACAGCAAGAGACCCAGTACTTC. Translation: CASSLNAGQQETQYF. The chain links TRBV5-1 to TRBJ2-5; tentatively, D is TRBD1 (6 bases). The CDR3 length is 15 residues. The germline CDR1 and CDR2 sequences are SGHRS and YFSETQ. Trimming left V 1 base short and J 2 bases short, with 12 bases between. Combining the CDR3 with reference TRBV5-1 and TRBJ2-5 gives the whole variable domain KAGVTQTPRYLIKTRGQQVTLSCSPISGHRSVSWYQQTPGQGLQFLFEYFSETQRNKGNFPGRFSGRQFSNSRSEMNVSTLELGDSALYLCASSLNAGQQETQYFGPGTRLLVL.

V and J are TRBV20-1 and TRBJ1-4; D possibly corresponds to TRBD1 (6 bases). Germline V lookup: CDR1 DFQATT, CDR2 SNEGSKA (reference sequence). There are 15 residues in the CDR3. V shed 1 base and J shed 0 bases, with 9 bases lying between them. The CDR3 coding sequence is TGCAGTGCTAGAGGCGACAGGTCAACTAATGAAAAACTGTTTTTT. Translated, it gives CSARGDRSTNEKLFF.

The chain couples TRBV12-3 or TRBV12-4 to TRBJ1-3, with D possibly TRBD1 on 5 matching bases. The CDR3 contains 17 residues. V gave up 4 bases and J gave up 2 bases, with 18 bases separating them. The CDR3 sequence: CASSSLPPGRAGNTIYF. Written as DNA, the CDR3 is TGTGCCAGCAGTTCCCTCCCCCCAGGGCGCGCTGGAAACACCATATATTTT.

In its sample, this clonotype was seen a few times. The chain combines TRBV27 with TRBJ1-2; tentatively, D is TRBD1 (5 bases). V was cut by 6 bases and J by 3 bases, with 11 bases left in between. The CDR3 length is 13 residues. Per germline, CDR1 MNHEY and CDR2 SMNVEV (reference sequence). The CDR3 sequence: CASRAREDYGYTF. In DNA, the CDR3 is TGTGCCAGCAGGGCCAGGGAGGACTATGGCTACACCTTC.

To note about this clonotype: One junction end does not reproduce the germline sequence, and a read error may be involved. The rearrangement links TRBV9 to TRBJ1-2; D possibly corresponds to TRBD1 (6 bases). The CDR3 consists of 15 residues. Germline V gives CDR1 SGDLS, CDR2 YYNGEE. The DNA of the CDR3 is TGCGCCAGCAGTGGTCCCCCGGGGGGCTTGCAAGGCTACACCTTC. Translating it yields CASSGPPGGLQGYTF.

The V and J genes are TRBV21-1 and TRBJ2-1; the table assigns TRBD2, which was not confirmed against the DNA. TRBV21-1 is a pseudogene segment. CDR3 length equals 17 residues. The CDR3 coding sequence is TGTGCCAGCAACCTCTGGGGGGCTAGCGGACCCTACAATGAGCAGTTCTTC. Translated: CASNLWGASGPYNEQFF.

CDR3 region: CASSPPGPGVRYTF. The CDR3 nucleotides read TGTGCCAGCTCACCACCCGGCCCAGGGGTGCGCTACACCTTC. The gene calls are TRBV18 and TRBJ1-2; the D gene is possibly TRBD1 (6 bases). V shed 0 bases and J shed 9 bases, with 14 bases lying between them. The CDR3 extends over 14 amino acids. Looked up from germline, CDR1 is KGHSH and CDR2 is LQKENI.

The V call is TRBV10-3, the J call TRBJ2-5; D remains ambiguous. V lost 3 bases and J 2 bases, leaving 7 bases between the germline ends. The CDR3 is 13 amino acids. Germline CDR1 ENHRY, CDR2 SYGVKD. The CDR3 reads CAISDPLQETQYF. Here the CDR3 DNA reads TGTGCCATCAGTGACCCATTACAAGAGACCCAGTACTTC.

The chain joins TRBV14 to TRBJ1-2; D is undetermined. With 4 bases removed from V and 2 bases from J, the gap between germline ends came to 14 bases. The CDR3 has 15 residues. CDR1 is SGHDN, CDR2 FVKESK, per germline. Here the CDR3 DNA reads TGTGCCAGCAGCCCAGCCGTAGGGCCGAACTATGGCTACACCTTC. Protein product: CASSPAVGPNYGYTF.

This sequence joins TRBV3-1 and TRBJ2-5, with TRBD2 identical over 8 bases. Germline loops: CDR1 LGHDT, CDR2 YNNKEL (reference sequence). The CDR3 totals 16 residues. The ends lost 1 base at V and 1 base at J; junction bases unmatched: 5. The DNA of the CDR3 is TGTGCCAGCAGCCAAGGATCGGGGGGGCTCCAAGAGACCCAGTACTTC. Residues: CASSQGSGGLQETQYF.

Of note for this clonotype: Relative to the germline gene, one junction end is altered; a read error may explain this. This chain joins TRBV7-2 and TRBJ2-5, with 11 bases lining up with TRBD2. Germline V gene lookup returns CDR1 SGHTA and CDR2 FQGNSA. This CDR3 has 14 amino acids. The CDR3, as DNA: TGTGCCGGCAGCTTTAGCGGGAGGGCTCAAGAGCAGTACTTC. Translated, it gives CAGSFSGRAQEQYF.

V usage is TRBV5-1 and J usage is TRBJ2-3, with D hard to call. This CDR3 is 15 amino acids long. Trimming removed 5 bases from V and 0 bases from J, with 13 bases in between. Germline V gene lookup returns CDR1 SGHRS and CDR2 YFSETQ. CDR3 amino acids: CASRKIALSTDTQYF. Written as DNA, the CDR3 is TGCGCCAGCAGGAAGATTGCCCTTAGCACAGATACGCAGTATTTT.

This clonotype was seen only once. The rearrangement joins TRBV5-1 to TRBJ2-5; a possible D gene is TRBD1 (6 bases). TRBJ2-7 matches the DNA end more closely, so the J call is doubtful. The CDR3 spans 14 residues. Germline loops: CDR1 SGHRS, CDR2 YFSETQ. The CDR3 spells CASRSYTGFYEQYF. The CDR3 DNA reads TGCGCCAGCAGGTCATATACAGGGTTCTACGAGCAGTACTTC.

Only a few counts were recorded for this clonotype. J is TRBJ2-5 and V is TRBV7-9, with a weak D call TRBD2 (6 bases). The tail of the sequence fits TRBJ2-7 better, so the J call may be wrong. The CDR3 consists of 15 residues. Germline V gene sequence: CDR1 SEHNR, CDR2 FQNEAQ (reference sequence). The CDR3 is CASSLGGRERTEQYF. Here the CDR3 DNA reads TGTGCCAGCAGCTTAGGGGGACGGGAGCGGACCGAGCAGTACTTC.

The chain links TRBV5-1 to TRBJ2-3; tentatively, D is TRBD2 (7 bases). This CDR3 has 14 residues. V was pared by 4 bases and J by 2 bases, with 11 bases between. The germline gives CDR1 SGHRS, CDR2 YFSETQ. The chain's CDR3 is CASSRGDNTDTQYF. The CDR3 nucleotides are TGCGCCAGCAGCCGGGGGGACAACACAGATACGCAGTATTTT.

The chain couples TRBV27 to TRBJ2-1; TRBD2 aligns across 12 bases. The CDR3 length is 17 residues. Germline V lookup: CDR1 MNHEY, CDR2 SMNVEV (reference sequence). Trimming removed 6 bases from V and 7 bases from J; junction bases left unmatched: 13. In DNA, the CDR3 is TGTGCCAGCAGGCCTAGCGGGAGGGCCCTTGGGATGAATGAGCAGTTCTTC. It is translated as CASRPSGRALGMNEQFF.

V is TRBV28 and J is TRBJ2-7; tentatively, D is TRBD1 (6 bases). The CDR3 sequence is 16 residues long. Looked up from germline, CDR1 is MDHEN and CDR2 is SYDVKM. Trimming removed 5 bases at V and 3 bases at J, with 20 bases between. The CDR3 spells CASSTTQGSLGYEQYF. In DNA form, the CDR3 reads TGTGCCAGCAGTACCACTCAGGGGAGTTTAGGCTACGAGCAGTACTTC.

This chain connects TRBV20-1 to TRBJ2-7; 8 bases fit TRBD1. Germline V gene sequence: CDR1 DFQATT, CDR2 SNEGSKA (reference sequence). This CDR3 is built from 14 residues. The junction had 3 bases not matched to a gene; V was cut back by 2 bases and J by 0 bases. The CDR3 DNA is TGCAGTGCTAGAAAGACAGGGGCCTCCTACGAGCAGTACTTC. Protein: CSARKTGASYEQYF.

A remark on this clonotype: This clone may be a read error of a much larger clone one base away. The V gene is TRBV4-3, the J gene TRBJ1-1; TRBD1 is a possible D gene (5 bases). Per the germline V gene, CDR1 is LGHNA and CDR2 is YSLEER. There are 16 residues in the CDR3. The CDR3 here is CASSQDLGQWNTEVFF. The DNA for the CDR3 is TGCGCCAGCAGCCAAGATTTGGGGCAGTGGAACACTGAAGTTTTCTTT.

V usage is TRBV28 and J usage is TRBJ1-2; D ambiguous. The CDR3 contains 15 residues. The germline V gene has CDR1 MDHEN and CDR2 SYDVKM. V was pared by 1 base and J by 6 bases, with 15 bases between. The CDR3 region has the DNA TGTGCCAGCAGTTTATCTACCGGCGAAAGGAATGGCTACACCTTC. It codes for CASSLSTGERNGYTF.

This clonotype was seen only a few times. The chain employs TRBV20-1 and TRBJ1-1; 7 positions agree with TRBD1. CDR1 and CDR2 (germline): DFQATT, SNEGSKA (reference sequence). The CDR3 totals 14 residues. The trim removed 4 bases at V and 0 bases at J, leaving 5 bases unmatched. In DNA, the CDR3 is TGCAGTGCTATGAACAGGGGAATGAACACTGAAGCTTTCTTT. Its protein product is CSAMNRGMNTEAFF.

This clonotype was picked up a small number of times. The rearrangement links TRBV4-1 to TRBJ2-5; D not certain. The last part of the DNA fits TRBJ2-7 better; the J call may be wrong. Per the germline V gene, CDR1 is MGHRA and CDR2 is YSYEKL. The CDR3 has 14 amino acids. The CDR3 region is CASSQDHLRGEQYF. CDR3 sequence (DNA): TGCGCCAGCAGCCAAGATCACTTACGAGGCGAGCAGTACTTC.

The CDR3: CASRSGTSGFNEQFF. In DNA, the CDR3 is TGTGCCAGCAGATCCGGGACTAGCGGGTTCAATGAGCAGTTCTTC. The chain joins TRBV27 to TRBJ2-1; 12 bases fit TRBD2. CDR3 length: 15 amino acids. The germline gives CDR1 MNHEY, CDR2 SMNVEV (reference sequence). V lost 6 bases to trimming and J lost 6 bases; unmatched junction nucleotides: 6.

The V call is TRBV4-3, the J call TRBJ1-2; a weak D match, TRBD1 (6 bases). The CDR3 length is 14 residues. Deletions cut 1 base from V and 6 bases from J, with 12 bases between. Germline V gene lookup returns CDR1 LGHNA and CDR2 YSLEER. Here the CDR3 reads CASSQGRGRDGYTF. DNA for the CDR3: TGCGCCAGCAGCCAAGGACGGGGGCGGGATGGCTACACCTTC.

This clonotype was seen a few times. V and J are TRBV7-8 and TRBJ2-5, with D possibly being TRBD2 (6 bases). The end of the DNA aligns better with TRBJ2-7, so the J call may be wrong. The CDR3 is 13 amino acids. Germline-derived CDR1 and CDR2 are SGHVS and FQNEAQ. The chain's CDR3 is CASSSYGGYEQYF. The CDR3 DNA sequence: TGTGCCAGCAGTTCGTACGGGGGCTACGAGCAGTACTTC.

The CDR3 sequence: CASTLGQRSNQPQHF. CDR3 DNA: TGTGCCAGCACCCTGGGCCAACGGAGCAATCAGCCCCAGCATTTT. V gene TRBV12-3 or TRBV12-4 combines with J gene TRBJ1-5; D call uncertain. CDR3 length: 15 amino acids. Trimming removed 7 bases from V and 1 base from J, with 14 bases in between.

V is TRBV20-1 and J is TRBJ1-5; D may be TRBD1 (5 bases). With 6 bases removed from V and 3 bases from J, the gap between germline ends came to 12 bases. CDR1 is DFQATT, CDR2 SNEGSKA, per germline (reference sequence). The CDR3 extends over 13 amino acids. The CDR3 DNA reads TGCAGTGCGGCAGACAGTTACAATCAGCCCCAGCATTTT. The encoded protein is CSAADSYNQPQHF.

There are many counts of this clonotype. The chain links TRBV29-1 to TRBJ2-5; D remains unclear. In germline, CDR1 is SQVTM, CDR2 ANQGSEA. The CDR3 contains 11 residues. Trimming shortened V by 6 bases and J by 4 bases, and 9 bases separated the two germline ends. The CDR3 loop is CSVPSGETQYF. The DNA for the CDR3 is TGCAGCGTCCCCTCGGGAGAGACCCAGTACTTC.

Details on this clonotype: One end of the junction varies from germline; a read error may be responsible. The rearrangement joins TRBV6-2 or TRBV6-3 to TRBJ2-5, with no clear D. This CDR3 has 13 residues. The germline V gene has CDR1 MNHEY and CDR2 SVGEGT. CDR3 protein: CTSSKTPYNEQYF. CDR3 in DNA: TGTACCAGCAGTAAGACGCCCTACAATGAGCAGTACTTC.

The V and J genes are TRBV20-1 and TRBJ2-5; D might be TRBD1 (6 bases). The CDR3 contains 15 residues. The V gene's germline CDR1 is DFQATT and CDR2 SNEGSKA (reference sequence). Trimming removed 1 base at V and 1 base at J, with 13 bases between. CDR3 region: CSARGPTGIQETQYF. The CDR3 DNA follows: TGCAGTGCTAGAGGCCCAACAGGGATCCAAGAGACCCAGTACTTC.

For this clonotype: This may come from a read error, since a much larger clone is one base off. The CDR3 loop is CSVRASSTGVHGYTF. In DNA, the CDR3 is TGCAGCGTTCGAGCCTCTTCGACAGGGGTCCATGGCTACACCTTC. The chain links TRBV29-1 to TRBJ1-2, with 8 bases identical to TRBD1. Germline V gene lookup returns CDR1 SQVTM and CDR2 ANQGSEA. CDR3 length equals 15 residues. J lost 6 bases, V lost 5 bases, and 14 bases had no gene match.

This clonotype was picked up a small number of times. The J gene is TRBJ2-4, the V gene TRBV5-1; tentatively, D is TRBD2 (6 bases). Germline CDR1 reads SGHRS; CDR2 reads YFSETQ. This CDR3 has 18 amino acids. Trimming stripped 4 bases from V and 0 bases from J, with 20 bases between. In DNA, the CDR3 is TGCGCCAGCAGCGCGGGGACTCAAGCTTCACTAGCCAAAAACATTCAGTACTTC. It yields the protein CASSAGTQASLAKNIQYF.